The 5 T cell receptor beta chains below come from one sample, sequenced in a study of blood T cells in healthy people across ages. For the second PCR, which ran for about 7 to 12 cycles, a sample-barcoded 5' primer and a J-beta primer mix were used. TCRdb processed the 5' RACE reads anew with MiXCR; each CDR3 protein has one entry. The table shows about 1.1 million distinct CDR3 sequences, with less than 45% occurring only once. The sample taken for sequencing was blood. Receptors were obtained from a young man in good health.

In this sample, this clonotype turned up many times. The rearrangement joins TRBV29-1 to TRBJ2-1; a possible D gene is TRBD1 (6 bases). Trimming stripped 4 bases from V and 4 bases from J, with 8 bases between. The CDR3 has 12 amino acids. Looked up from germline, CDR1 is SQVTM and CDR2 is ANQGSEA. The CDR3 DNA follows: TGCAGCGTTGGGACAGCTTACAATGAGCAGTTCTTC. Translated: CSVGTAYNEQFF.

The chain joins TRBV4-3 to TRBJ2-1; 13 bases are a match to TRBD2. The J call may not be correct, given that the DNA end is closer to TRBJ2-7. CDR3 length: 19 residues. The germline V gene encodes CDR1 LGHNA and CDR2 YSLEER. Here the CDR3 reads CASSQDRLAGGYSYNEQYF. CDR3 sequence (DNA): TGCGCCAGCAGCCAAGACCGACTAGCGGGGGGCTACTCCTACAATGAGCAGTACTTC.

As concerns this clonotype: The junction does not match germline at one end; this may be a read error. The chain carries TRBV7-9 and TRBJ2-1; D is undetermined. Per the germline V gene, CDR1 is SEHNR and CDR2 is FQNEAQ (reference sequence). This CDR3 is built from 14 residues. CDR3 region: CVSSRPGLYNEQFF. The DNA for the CDR3 is TGTGTCAGCAGCCGCCCGGGCCTTTACAATGAGCAGTTCTTC.

This clonotype was seen many times. The J gene is TRBJ1-2, the V gene TRBV6-2 or TRBV6-3; D is unclear. The germline gives CDR1 MNHEY, CDR2 SVGEGT. The CDR3 length is 13 residues. V lost 5 bases, J lost 2 bases, and 9 bases lay in between. The CDR3 DNA follows: TGTGCCAGCAGTCGGGAAATCAACTATGGCTACACCTTC. Its protein is CASSREINYGYTF.

The chain uses TRBV4-2 and TRBJ1-5; D remains ambiguous. CDR3 length: 15 residues. Trimming cost V 1 base and J 4 bases, with 11 bases left between them. In germline, CDR1 is LGHNA, CDR2 YNFKEQ. In nucleotides, the CDR3 is TGTGCCAGCAGCCAAGGGAACAATGAGAATCAGCCCCAGCATTTT. Its translation: CASSQGNNENQPQHF.